These 4 T cell receptor beta chains came from one sample sequenced in a study of blood T cell repertoires in COVID-19. Measured with immunoSEQ multiplex PCR; TCRdb has only the in-frame clones, and not every one. The data contain roughly 180,000 clones, 94% of them singletons. The sample was peripheral blood. The receptors stem from a man aged 25-40 years with COVID-19, enrolled during active disease.

The gene calls are TRBV18 and TRBJ1-3; 7 bases align to TRBD1. Germline lookup yields CDR1 KGHSH and CDR2 LQKENI. This CDR3 is built from 16 residues. Trimming cost V 3 bases and J 2 bases; bases outside gene matches: 7. The CDR3 loop is CASSPYDRVTGNTIYF. The CDR3 region has the DNA TGTGCCAGCTCACCGTATGACAGGGTGACTGGAAACACCATATATTTT.

The chain joins TRBV12-3 or TRBV12-4 to TRBJ1-1, with a possible D match to TRBD1 (6 bases). The CDR3 length is 12 residues. V lost 7 bases and J lost 7, with 13 bases in between. The CDR3 loop is CASTRDTGEAFF. CDR3 DNA: TGTGCCAGCACCCGGGACACTGGTGAAGCTTTCTTT.

V and J are TRBV9 and TRBJ1-1, with D perhaps TRBD1 (6 bases). Germline loops: CDR1 SGDLS, CDR2 YYNGEE. The ends were cut back, 2 bases at V and 2 bases at J, with 10 bases in the middle. The CDR3 has 14 amino acids. The CDR3 here is CASSVEGVNTEAFF. CDR3 nucleotides: TGTGCCAGCAGCGTCGAGGGGGTCAACACTGAAGCTTTCTTT.

The chain uses TRBV6-5 and TRBJ1-4; D is uncertain. The germline gives CDR1 MNHEY, CDR2 SVGAGI. The CDR3 extends over 14 amino acids. Deletions cut 0 bases from V and 4 bases from J, with 6 bases between. CDR3 region: CASSYSGVNEKLFF. The CDR3 DNA follows: TGTGCCAGCAGTTACTCGGGCGTTAATGAAAAACTGTTTTTT.